This T cell receptor (beta chain) was identified during a study of shared clonotypes between healthy human individuals. Study observations and caveats: What naive subsets generally showed was a larger estimated richness than memory subsets showed.

About this clone itself: Its antigen is as yet unknown.

Naive CD8 cells, CD45RO-negative and positively selected for CCR7, excluded terminally differentiated effector memory CD45RA+ cells. The repertoire was sequenced with immunoSEQ multiplex PCR; TCRdb's copy has only in-frame clones and lacks some. The sample holds 1.5 million to 2.5 million clones; roughly 94% are singletons and the top ten take 1.2%. The clonotype comes from a man between 18 and 29 years old in good health. Source material: naive CD8+ T cells sorted from blood.

CDR3 residues: CASSWTESSYNEQFF. The CDR3 nucleotides are TGTGCCAGCAGTTGGACAGAGAGCTCCTACAATGAGCAGTTCTTC. V and J are TRBV28 and TRBJ2-1; possibly TRBD1 for D (6 bases). There are 15 residues in the CDR3. Between the trimmed V and J ends, which lost 4 bases and 0 bases, there was a span of 10 bases. The germline CDR1 and CDR2 sequences are MDHEN and SYDVKM.